What follows are 2 T cell receptor beta chains derived from one specimen sequenced in a study of OX40 agonist ivuxolimab in advanced cancers. Clones were read by immunoSEQ multiplex PCR, and TCRdb kept only the in-frame ones, dropping some. The repertoire holds tens of thousands of clones, with 75% to 90% as singletons. Sequenced here: CD4+ or CD8+ T cells sorted from blood, sampled in a trial of the OX40 agonist ivuxolimab. The source is an adult with an advanced solid tumor such as melanoma, head and neck, liver or kidney cancer.

The gene calls are TRBV12-5 and TRBJ2-5; 9 positions match TRBD2. The DNA end lines up better with TRBJ2-7; the J call may be wrong. Germline CDR1 LGHNT, CDR2 FRNRAP. This CDR3 contains 14 residues. The CDR3 spells CASGLTSGHYEQYF. CDR3 in DNA: TGTGCTAGTGGTTTAACTAGCGGGCACTACGAGCAGTACTTC.

The chain couples TRBV14 to TRBJ2-1, with 8 bases fitting TRBD2. V lost 4 bases to trimming and J lost 4 bases; unmatched junction nucleotides: 15. Germline CDR1 reads SGHDN; CDR2 reads FVKESK. The CDR3 length is 18 residues. The CDR3 coding sequence is TGTGCCAGCAGCCCCCCCTCTCGGGGACTAGAAACGTACAATGAGCAGTTCTTC. Amino acids: CASSPPSRGLETYNEQFF.